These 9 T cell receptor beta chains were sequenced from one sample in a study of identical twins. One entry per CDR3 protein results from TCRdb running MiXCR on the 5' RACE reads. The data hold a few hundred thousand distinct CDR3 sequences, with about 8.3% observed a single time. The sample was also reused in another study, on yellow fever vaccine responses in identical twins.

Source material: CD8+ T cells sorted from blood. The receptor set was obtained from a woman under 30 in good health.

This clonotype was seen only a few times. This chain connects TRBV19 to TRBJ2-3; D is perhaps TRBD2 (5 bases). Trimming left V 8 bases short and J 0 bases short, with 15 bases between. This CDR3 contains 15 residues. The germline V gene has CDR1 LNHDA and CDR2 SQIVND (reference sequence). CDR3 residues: CASGIRGASTDTQYF. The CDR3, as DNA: TGTGCCAGTGGGATACGGGGTGCTAGCACAGATACGCAGTATTTT. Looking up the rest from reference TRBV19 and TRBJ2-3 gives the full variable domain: DGGITQSPKYLFRKEGQNVTLSCEQNLNHDAMYWYRQDPGQGLRLIYYSQIVNDFQKGDIAEGYSVSREKKESFPLTVTSAQKNPTAFYLCASGIRGASTDTQYFGPGTRLTVL.

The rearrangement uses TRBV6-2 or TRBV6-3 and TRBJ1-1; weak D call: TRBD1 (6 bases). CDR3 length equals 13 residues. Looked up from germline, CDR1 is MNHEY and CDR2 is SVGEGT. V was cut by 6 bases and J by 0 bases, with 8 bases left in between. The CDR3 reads CASREGVNTEAFF. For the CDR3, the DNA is TGTGCCAGCAGGGAGGGGGTGAACACTGAAGCTTTCTTT.

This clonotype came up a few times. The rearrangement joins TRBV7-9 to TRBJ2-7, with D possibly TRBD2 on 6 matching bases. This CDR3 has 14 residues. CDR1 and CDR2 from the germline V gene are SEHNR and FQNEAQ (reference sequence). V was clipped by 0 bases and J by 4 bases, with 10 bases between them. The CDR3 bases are TGTGCCAGCAGCTTAGCCGGGAGAAGGTACGAGCAGTACTTC. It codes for CASSLAGRRYEQYF.

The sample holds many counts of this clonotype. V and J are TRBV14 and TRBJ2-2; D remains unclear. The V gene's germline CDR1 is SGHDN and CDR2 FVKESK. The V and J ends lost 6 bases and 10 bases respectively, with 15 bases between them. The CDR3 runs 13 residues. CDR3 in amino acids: CASRPRGAQELFF. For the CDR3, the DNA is TGTGCCAGCAGACCTCGAGGAGCCCAGGAGCTGTTTTTT. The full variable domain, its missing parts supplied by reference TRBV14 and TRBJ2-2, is EAGVTQFPSHSVIEKGQTVTLRCDPISGHDNLYWYRRVMGKEIKFLLHFVKESKQDESGMPNNRFLAERTGGTYSTLKVQPAELEDSGVYFCASRPRGAQELFFGEGSRLTVL.

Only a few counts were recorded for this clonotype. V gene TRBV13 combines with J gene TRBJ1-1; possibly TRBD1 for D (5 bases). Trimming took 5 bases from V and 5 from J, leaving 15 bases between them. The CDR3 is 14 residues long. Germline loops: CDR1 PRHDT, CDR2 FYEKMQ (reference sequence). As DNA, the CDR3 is TGTGCCAGCAGCCAAGGTATCAGGGTTACTGAAGCTTTCTTT. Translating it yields CASSQGIRVTEAFF. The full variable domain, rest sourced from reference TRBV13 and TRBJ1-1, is AAGVIQSPRHLIKEKRETATLKCYPIPRHDTVYWYQQGPGQDPQFLISFYEKMQSDKGSIPDRFSAQQFSDYHSELNMSSLELGDSALYFCASSQGIRVTEAFFGQGTRLTVV.

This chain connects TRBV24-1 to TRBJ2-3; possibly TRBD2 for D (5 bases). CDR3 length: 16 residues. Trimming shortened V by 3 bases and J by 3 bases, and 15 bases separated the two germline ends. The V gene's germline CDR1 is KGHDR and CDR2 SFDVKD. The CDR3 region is CATSDLTGFSTDTQYF. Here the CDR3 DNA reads TGTGCCACCAGTGATCTAACGGGATTCTCTACAGATACGCAGTATTTT.

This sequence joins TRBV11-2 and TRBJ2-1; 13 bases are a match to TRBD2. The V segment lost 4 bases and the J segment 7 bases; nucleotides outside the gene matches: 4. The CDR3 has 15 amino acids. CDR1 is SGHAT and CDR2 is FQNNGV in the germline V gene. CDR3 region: CASSWTSGSTNEQFF. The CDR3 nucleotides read TGTGCCAGCAGCTGGACTAGCGGGAGCACGAATGAGCAGTTCTTC.

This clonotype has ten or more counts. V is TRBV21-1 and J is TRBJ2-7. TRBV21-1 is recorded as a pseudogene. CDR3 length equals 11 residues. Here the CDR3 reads CANILQYEQYF. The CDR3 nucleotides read TGTGCCAACATTTTACAGTACGAGCAGTACTTC.

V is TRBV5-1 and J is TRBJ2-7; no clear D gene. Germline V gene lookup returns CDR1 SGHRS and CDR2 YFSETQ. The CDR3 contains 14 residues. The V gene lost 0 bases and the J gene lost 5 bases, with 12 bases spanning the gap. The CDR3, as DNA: TGCGCCAGCAGCTTGGTTCGTGGCCACAACGAGCAGTACTTC. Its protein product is CASSLVRGHNEQYF.